The clone carrying this TCR beta chain is a singleton in its sample. Antigen specificity is unknown. This CDR3 spans 13 amino acids. With V trimmed by 4 bases and J by 4 bases, 3 bases remained unmatched. Germline CDR1 SGHNT, CDR2 YYREEE (reference sequence). This entry belongs to a study of OX40 agonist ivuxolimab in advanced cancers. Background on the study: Patients enrolled in dose escalation were diagnosed with hepatocellular carcinoma, melanoma, renal cell or head and neck cancer. Of the participants, around 39% had some prior anti-PD-1, anti-PD-L1 or anti-CTLA-4 therapy, which was allowed. Findings of the study overall: At doses 0.1 to 3.0 mg/kg, CD4+ and CD8+ clones expanded.

Clones were read by immunoSEQ multiplex PCR, and TCRdb kept only the in-frame ones, dropping some. Of tens of thousands of clones in the sample, approximately 83% were seen once. This specimen consisted of CD4+ or CD8+ T cells sorted from blood, obtained in a trial of the OX40 agonist ivuxolimab. The gene calls are TRBV5-4 and TRBJ2-5, with 8 bases aligning to TRBD1. The TCR originated in an adult with an advanced solid tumor such as melanoma, head and neck, liver or kidney cancer. The CDR3 sequence is CASSTTGAETQYF. CDR3 bases: TGTGCCAGCAGCACGACAGGGGCAGAGACCCAGTACTTC.